The rows below give T cell receptor beta chains drawn from one sample of a study of shared clonotypes between healthy human individuals. Sequenced by immunoSEQ multiplex PCR; TCRdb stores in-frame clones only, minus some. The sample lists 500,000 to 650,000 clones, about 80% seen once, with more than 10% in the top ten. Sequences were obtained from PBMCs. The receptor set was obtained from a woman in her thirties or forties in good health. Some clones in this sample may be carry-over from other donors' samples. CDR3s include the opening cysteine and the closing phenylalanine or tryptophan. The order of the fields is D gene, V gene, J gene, clone size, CDR3 DNA, CDR3 protein. The D gene is left open where the match is weak. Clone size is stated in some rows and not others, as once, few, many or a class when expanded.

D: .
V: TRBV13
J: TRBJ2-3
size: .
DNA: TGTGCCAGCAGCTTAGGCCGGCGCACAGATACGCAGTATTTT
CDR3: CASSLGRRTDTQYF

D: TRBD2
V: TRBV4-2
J: TRBJ2-2
size: many
DNA: TGTGCCAGCAGCCGCAGCGGGAGAGAGGACACCGGGGAGCTGTTTTTT
CDR3: CASSRSGREDTGELFF

D: TRBD2
V: TRBV15
J: TRBJ2-3
size: .
DNA: TGTGCCACCAGGAAAGGGACTAGCGGGATGACAGATACGCAGTATTTT
CDR3: CATRKGTSGMTDTQYF

D: .
V: TRBV14
J: TRBJ1-2
size: .
DNA: TGTGCCAGCAGCAAAGGGGCTTTTGGCTACACCTTC
CDR3: CASSKGAFGYTF

D: .
V: TRBV5-1
J: TRBJ2-6
size: .
DNA: TGCGCCAGCAGCTTAACCAGCTCTGGGGCCAACGTCCTGACTTTC
CDR3: CASSLTSSGANVLTF

D: .
V: TRBV28
J: TRBJ2-1
size: .
DNA: TGTGCCAGCAGTCCCCGTAGGGGTCTGGTGAATGAGCAGTTCTTC
CDR3: CASSPRRGLVNEQFF

D: .
V: TRBV5-6
J: TRBJ2-2
size: once
DNA: TGTGCCAGCAGCTTTAGGCAAACCACCGGGGAGCTGTTTTTT
CDR3: CASSFRQTTGELFF

D: TRBD1
V: TRBV30
J: TRBJ1-1
size: .
DNA: TGTGCCTGGAGTGCTCCATGGGACAGGGGAGGAGCGGACACTGAAGCTTTCTTT
CDR3: CAWSAPWDRGGADTEAFF

D: .
V: TRBV11-3
J: TRBJ2-1
size: few
DNA: TGTGCCAGCAGCTTAGCCCCGGACCTTGGAAATGAGCAGTTCTTC
CDR3: CASSLAPDLGNEQFF

D: TRBD1
V: TRBV15
J: TRBJ2-2
size: .
DNA: TGTGCCACCAGCAGGGACAGGGGAAGGACCGGGGAGCTGTTTTTT
CDR3: CATSRDRGRTGELFF

D: TRBD1
V: TRBV7-9
J: TRBJ2-7
size: .
DNA: TGTGCCAGCAGCTTACGGACAGGGCCTTACGAGCAGTACTTC
CDR3: CASSLRTGPYEQYF

D: TRBD2
V: TRBV5-1
J: TRBJ2-5
size: .
DNA: TGCGCCAGCAACCAAGGACTAGTCGGTGAGACCCAGTACTTC
CDR3: CASNQGLVGETQYF

D: TRBD1
V: TRBV4-1
J: TRBJ2-7
size: .
DNA: TGCGCCAGCAGCCGCGCAAGAAGGGGACAGGGGTCGGGACGGCACGAGCAGTACTTC
CDR3: CASSRARRGQGSGRHEQYF

D: .
V: TRBV4-2
J: TRBJ1-2
size: once
DNA: TGTGCCAGCAGCCAAGCAGGGGTTGGCTACACCTTC
CDR3: CASSQAGVGYTF

D: .
V: TRBV9
J: TRBJ1-1
size: few
DNA: TGTGCCAGCAGCGTACGTATGACGGCCACTGAAGCTTTCTTT
CDR3: CASSVRMTATEAFF

D: .
V: TRBV7-8
J: TRBJ2-2
size: .
DNA: TGTGCCAGCAGCTTAGCGCTCCTCCGGGGCACCGGGGAGCTGTTTTTT
CDR3: CASSLALLRGTGELFF